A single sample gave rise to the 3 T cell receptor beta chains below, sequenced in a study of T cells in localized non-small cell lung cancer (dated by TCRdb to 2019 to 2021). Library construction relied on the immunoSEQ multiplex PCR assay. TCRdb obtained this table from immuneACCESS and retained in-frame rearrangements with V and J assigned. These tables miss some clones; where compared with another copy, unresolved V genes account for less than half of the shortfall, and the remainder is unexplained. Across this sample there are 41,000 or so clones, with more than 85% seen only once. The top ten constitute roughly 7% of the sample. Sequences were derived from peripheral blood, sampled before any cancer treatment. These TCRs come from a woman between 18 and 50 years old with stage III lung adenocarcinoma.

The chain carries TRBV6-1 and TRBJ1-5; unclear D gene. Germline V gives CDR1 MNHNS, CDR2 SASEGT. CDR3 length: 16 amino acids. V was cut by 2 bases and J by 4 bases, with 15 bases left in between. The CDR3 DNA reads TGTGCCAGCAGTGAACGGGAGACTAACCCTAATCAGCCCCAGCATTTT. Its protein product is CASSERETNPNQPQHF.

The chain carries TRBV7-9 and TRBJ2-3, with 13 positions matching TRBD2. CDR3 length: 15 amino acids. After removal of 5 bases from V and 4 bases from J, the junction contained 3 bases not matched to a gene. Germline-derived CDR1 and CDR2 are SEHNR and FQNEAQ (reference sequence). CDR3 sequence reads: CASSKTSGGADTQYF. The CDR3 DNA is TGTGCCAGCAGCAAAACTAGCGGGGGGGCAGATACGCAGTATTTT.

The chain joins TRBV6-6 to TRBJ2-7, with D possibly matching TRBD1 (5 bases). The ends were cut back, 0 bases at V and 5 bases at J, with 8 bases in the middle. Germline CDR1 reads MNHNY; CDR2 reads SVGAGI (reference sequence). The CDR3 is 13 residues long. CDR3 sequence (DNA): TGTGCCAGCAGTTACTCGCCAGGGAACGAGCAGTACTTC. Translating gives CASSYSPGNEQYF.